Shown below are 12 T cell receptor beta chains from a single sample sequenced in a study of T-cell reconstitution after alpha-beta-depleted transplantation in children listed by TCRdb under 2016. Library construction relied on PCR. For sequencing, an Illumina HiSeq 2500 was employed. To normalize quantification of the TCRbeta repertoire, the TCR libraries were built with molecular barcoding that relied on unique molecular identifiers. TCRdb reran the public reads through fastp at Q25 and MiXCR, keeping productive beta chains. Here each entry gathers all rows of one CDR3 protein and keeps the most common genes and DNA. The sample yields 500,000 to 650,000 distinct CDR3 sequences; 10% to 15% were counted once. 2.2% of the sample comes from the top ten. The treatment or condition label corresponds to: allogeneic hematopoietic cell transplantation with graft depleted of TCRalphabeta T cells and CD19 B cells.

This specimen consisted of PBMCs, mostly from graft donor cells, obtained 360 days after TCRalphabeta/CD19-depleted stem cell transplant. The receptor source for this set is a male patient aged 10 to 17 who had a stem cell transplant for acute myeloid leukemia, so the T cells may come from the graft donor.

The V call is TRBV7-2, the J call TRBJ2-7; TRBD2 agrees at 9 bases. The trim removed 5 bases at V and 2 bases at J, leaving 10 bases unmatched. The CDR3 loop spans 16 amino acids. Looked up from germline, CDR1 is SGHTA and CDR2 is FQGNSA. CDR3 sequence: CASSPGAAGGPYEQYF. CDR3 DNA: TGTGCCAGCAGCCCAGGGGCAGCGGGAGGTCCCTACGAGCAGTACTTC. The whole variable domain, filled in from reference TRBV7-2 and TRBJ2-7, reads GAGVSQSPSNKVTEKGKDVELRCDPISGHTALYWYRQSLGQGLEFLIYFQGNSAPDKSGLPSDRFSAERTGGSVSTLTIQRTQQEDSAVYLCASSPGAAGGPYEQYFGPGTRLTVT.

This clonotype was counted many times. The rearrangement joins TRBV20-1 to TRBJ1-4; a weak D match, TRBD1 (6 bases). Trimming shortened V by 2 bases and J by 6 bases, and 10 bases separated the two germline ends. The V gene's germline CDR1 is DFQATT and CDR2 SNEGSKA (reference sequence). The CDR3 totals 13 residues. The CDR3 here is CSARPGTYEKLFF. CDR3 nucleotide sequence: TGCAGTGCTAGACCTGGGACATATGAAAAACTGTTTTTT.

The rearrangement links TRBV7-8 to TRBJ2-5; D gene unclear. Germline V lookup: CDR1 SGHVS, CDR2 FQNEAQ. This CDR3 spans 14 amino acids. Trimming left V 1 base short and J 6 bases short, with 12 bases between. The CDR3, as DNA: TGTGCCAGCAGCTTAGTCCTAGTCATACAGACCCAGTACTTC. It translates to CASSLVLVIQTQYF.

This clonotype was seen only a few times. The chain couples TRBV5-5 to TRBJ2-2; 8 bases map to TRBD2. Germline V gene lookup returns CDR1 SGHKS and CDR2 YYEKEE (reference sequence). V lost 5 bases and J lost 6; bases outside the gene matches: 12. The CDR3 contains 16 residues. In DNA, the CDR3 is TGTGCCAGCAGGCTGCCGGGACTAGACTCCTCCGGGGAGCTGTTTTTT. Translated: CASRLPGLDSSGELFF.

The rearrangement joins TRBV20-1 to TRBJ1-4; D ambiguous. CDR1 and CDR2 from the germline V gene are DFQATT and SNEGSKA (reference sequence). The V gene lost 0 bases and the J gene lost 3 bases, with 11 bases spanning the gap. The CDR3 length is 15 residues. Written as DNA, the CDR3 is TGCAGTGCTAGAGATAGGTGGAAGGCTAATGAAAAACTGTTTTTT. This gives the protein CSARDRWKANEKLFF.

The chain employs TRBV9 and TRBJ2-2; no clear D gene. V lost 0 bases and J 7 bases, leaving 13 bases between the germline ends. CDR1 and CDR2 (germline): SGDLS, YYNGEE. The CDR3 contains 15 residues. CDR3 in amino acids: CASSVGGMADGELFF. CDR3 nucleotides: TGTGCCAGCAGCGTAGGTGGGATGGCTGACGGGGAGCTGTTTTTT.

V gene TRBV3-1 combines with J gene TRBJ2-7; the D is unclear. CDR1 is LGHDT and CDR2 is YNNKEL in the germline V gene (reference sequence). Trimming took off 2 bases at V and 3 bases at J, with 11 bases between the two ends. The CDR3 has 14 residues. The CDR3 DNA sequence: TGTGCCAGCAGCCAAACTTTTTCTGGCTACGAGCAGTACTTC. Translation: CASSQTFSGYEQYF.

The chain couples TRBV5-1 to TRBJ2-3; 10 nucleotides agree with TRBD2. After removal of 6 bases from V and 5 bases from J, the junction contained 18 bases not matched to a gene. The germline V gene encodes CDR1 SGHRS and CDR2 YFSETQ. The CDR3 runs 18 residues. The DNA of the CDR3 is TGCGCCAGCACCGACAGGAAGATCCTAGCGGGAGCTGGAGATACGCAGTATTTT. Translated: CASTDRKILAGAGDTQYF.

The table lists this clonotype with a few counts. The chain joins TRBV7-9 to TRBJ2-1; 9 bases map to TRBD2. The V segment lost 5 bases and the J segment 3 bases; nucleotides outside the gene matches: 11. CDR1 is SEHNR, CDR2 FQNEAQ, per germline (reference sequence). This CDR3 comprises 17 residues. CDR3 sequence (DNA): TGTGCCAGCAGCGAAAAGTTGGGACTAGCACTCTACAATGAGCAGTTCTTC. The encoded protein is CASSEKLGLALYNEQFF.

This clonotype has a count of ten or more. The V and J genes are TRBV15 and TRBJ2-7; D gene uncertain. V lost 0 bases and J lost 1, with 7 bases in between. The CDR3 spans 14 residues. Germline-derived CDR1 and CDR2 are LNHNV and YYDKDF (reference sequence). The CDR3 is CATSRELSSYEQYF. The CDR3 DNA reads as TGTGCCACCAGCAGAGAACTTTCATCCTACGAGCAGTACTTC.

The J gene is TRBJ2-3, the V gene TRBV20-1; no reliable D call. The CDR3 totals 13 residues. The V end lost 1 base, the J end lost 2 bases, and 7 bases lay between the germline ends. CDR1 is DFQATT and CDR2 is SNEGSKA in the germline V gene (reference sequence). This CDR3 reads CSARGGSTDTQYF. CDR3 sequence (DNA): TGCAGTGCTAGAGGGGGATCCACAGATACGCAGTATTTT.

This clonotype was counted between two and nine times. The J gene is TRBJ2-3, the V gene TRBV2; 10 positions match TRBD2. Per the germline V gene, CDR1 is SNHLY and CDR2 is FYNNEI. Trimming at V came to 4 bases and at J to 3 bases, leaving 4 bases not matched to a gene. The CDR3 is made up of 15 amino acids. CDR3 sequence: CASSVSSGRTDTQYF. CDR3 bases: TGTGCCAGCAGTGTGAGTAGCGGGAGGACAGATACGCAGTATTTT.